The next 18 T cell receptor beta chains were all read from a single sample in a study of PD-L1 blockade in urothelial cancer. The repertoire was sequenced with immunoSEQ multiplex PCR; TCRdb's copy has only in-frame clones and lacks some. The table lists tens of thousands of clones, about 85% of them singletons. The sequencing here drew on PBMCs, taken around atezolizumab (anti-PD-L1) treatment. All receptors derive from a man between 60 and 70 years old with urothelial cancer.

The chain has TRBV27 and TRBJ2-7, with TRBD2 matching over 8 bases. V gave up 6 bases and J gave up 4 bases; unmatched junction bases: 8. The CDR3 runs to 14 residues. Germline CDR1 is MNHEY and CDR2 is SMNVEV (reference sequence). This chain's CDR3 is CASSRGGRMYEQYF. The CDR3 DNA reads TGTGCCAGCAGCCGGGGGGGGCGAATGTACGAGCAGTACTTC.

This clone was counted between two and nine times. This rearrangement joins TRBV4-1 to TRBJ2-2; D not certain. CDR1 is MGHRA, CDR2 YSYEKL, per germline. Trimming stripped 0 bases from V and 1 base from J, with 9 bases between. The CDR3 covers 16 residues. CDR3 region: CASSQERQMNTGELFF. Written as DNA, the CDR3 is TGCGCCAGCAGCCAAGAGAGGCAGATGAACACCGGGGAGCTGTTTTTT.

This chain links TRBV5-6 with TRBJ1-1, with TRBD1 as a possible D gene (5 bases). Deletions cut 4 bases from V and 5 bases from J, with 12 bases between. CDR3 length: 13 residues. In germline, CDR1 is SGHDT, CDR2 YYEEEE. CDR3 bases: TGTGCCAGCAGCCGGGAGGGGAGGACTGAAGCTTTCTTT. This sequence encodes CASSREGRTEAFF.

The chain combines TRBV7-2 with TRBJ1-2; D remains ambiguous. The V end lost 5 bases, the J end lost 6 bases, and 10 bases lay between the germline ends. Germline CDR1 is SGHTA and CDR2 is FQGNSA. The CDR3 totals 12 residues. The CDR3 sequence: CASSPHFDGYTF. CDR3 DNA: TGTGCCAGCAGCCCTCACTTCGATGGCTACACCTTC.

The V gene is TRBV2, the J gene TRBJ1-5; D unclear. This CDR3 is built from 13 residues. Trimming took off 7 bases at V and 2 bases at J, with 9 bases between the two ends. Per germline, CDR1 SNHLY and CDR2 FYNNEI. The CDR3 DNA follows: TGTGCCAGCACGGTAATGGGCAATCAGCCCCAGCATTTT. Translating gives CASTVMGNQPQHF.

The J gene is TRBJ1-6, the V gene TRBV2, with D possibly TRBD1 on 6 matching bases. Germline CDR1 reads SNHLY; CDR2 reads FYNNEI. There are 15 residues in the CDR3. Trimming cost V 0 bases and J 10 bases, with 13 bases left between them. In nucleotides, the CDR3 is TGTGCCAGCAGTGAAGCAGGCACAGGGATCTCACCCCTCCACTTT. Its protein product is CASSEAGTGISPLHF.

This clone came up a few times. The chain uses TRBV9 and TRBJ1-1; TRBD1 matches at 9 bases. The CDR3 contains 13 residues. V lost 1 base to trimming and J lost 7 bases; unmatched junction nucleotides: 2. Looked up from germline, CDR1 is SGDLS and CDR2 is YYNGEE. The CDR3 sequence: CASSVRGQGEAFF. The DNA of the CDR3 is TGTGCCAGCAGCGTAAGGGGACAGGGTGAAGCTTTCTTT.

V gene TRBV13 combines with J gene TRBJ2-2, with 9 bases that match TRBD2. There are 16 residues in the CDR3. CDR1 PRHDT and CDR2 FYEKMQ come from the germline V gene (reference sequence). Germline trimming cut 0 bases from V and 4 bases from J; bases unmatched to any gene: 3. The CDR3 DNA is TGTGCCAGCAGCTTAGGTCTAGCGGGGACCACCGGGGAGCTGTTTTTT. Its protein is CASSLGLAGTTGELFF.

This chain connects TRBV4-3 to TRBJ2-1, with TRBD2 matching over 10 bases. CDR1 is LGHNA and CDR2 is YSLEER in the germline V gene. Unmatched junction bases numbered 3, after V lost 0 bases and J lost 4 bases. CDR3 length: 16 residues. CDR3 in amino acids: CASSQDERGGYNEQFF. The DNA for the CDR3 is TGCGCCAGCAGCCAAGATGAGCGGGGGGGGTACAATGAGCAGTTCTTC.

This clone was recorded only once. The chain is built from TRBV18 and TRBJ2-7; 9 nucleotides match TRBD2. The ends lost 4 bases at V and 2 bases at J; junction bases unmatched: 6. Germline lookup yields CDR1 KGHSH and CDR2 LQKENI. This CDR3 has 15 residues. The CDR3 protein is CASSQPGGGAYEQYF. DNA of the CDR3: TGTGCCAGCTCACAGCCTGGCGGGGGGGCCTACGAGCAGTACTTC.

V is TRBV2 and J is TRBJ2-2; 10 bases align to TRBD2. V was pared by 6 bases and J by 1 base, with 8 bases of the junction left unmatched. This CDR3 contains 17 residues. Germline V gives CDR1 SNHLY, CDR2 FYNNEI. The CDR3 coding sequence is TGTGCCAGCAGCCCCATAGCGGGGGGTAAGAACACCGGGGAGCTGTTTTTT. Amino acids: CASSPIAGGKNTGELFF.

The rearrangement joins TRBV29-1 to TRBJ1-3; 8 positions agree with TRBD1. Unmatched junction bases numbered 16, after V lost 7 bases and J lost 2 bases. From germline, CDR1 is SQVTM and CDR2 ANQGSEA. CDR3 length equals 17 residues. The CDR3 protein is CSENGRDRPIPGNTIYF. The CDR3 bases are TGCAGCGAGAACGGGCGGGACAGGCCTATTCCTGGAAACACCATATATTTT.

The CDR3 sequence is CASSKLGDTQYF. The CDR3 DNA sequence: TGTGCCAGCAGCAAACTAGGAGATACGCAGTATTTT. The V gene is TRBV27, the J gene TRBJ2-3; perhaps TRBD2 as D (5 bases). Germline-derived CDR1 and CDR2 are MNHEY and SMNVEV (reference sequence). CDR3 size: 12 residues. Deletions cut 6 bases from V and 5 bases from J, with 9 bases between.

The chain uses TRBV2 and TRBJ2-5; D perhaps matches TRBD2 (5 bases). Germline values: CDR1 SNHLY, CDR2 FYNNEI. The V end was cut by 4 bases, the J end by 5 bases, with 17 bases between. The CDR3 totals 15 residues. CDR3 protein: CASSGSGKPGETQYF. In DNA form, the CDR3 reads TGTGCCAGCAGTGGGTCCGGGAAGCCTGGGGAGACCCAGTACTTC.

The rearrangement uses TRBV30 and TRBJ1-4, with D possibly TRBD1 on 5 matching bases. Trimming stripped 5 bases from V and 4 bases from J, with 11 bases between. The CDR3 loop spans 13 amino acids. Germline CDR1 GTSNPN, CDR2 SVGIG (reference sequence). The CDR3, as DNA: TGTGCCTGGGCGGGACTGAATAATGAAAAACTGTTTTTT. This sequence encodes CAWAGLNNEKLFF.

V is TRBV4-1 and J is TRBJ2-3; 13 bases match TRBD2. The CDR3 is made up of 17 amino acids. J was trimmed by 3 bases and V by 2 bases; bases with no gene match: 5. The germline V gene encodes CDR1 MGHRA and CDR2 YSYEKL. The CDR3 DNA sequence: TGCGCCAGCAGCCAACAACTAGCGGGGGGGCCTACAGATACGCAGTATTTT. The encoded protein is CASSQQLAGGPTDTQYF.

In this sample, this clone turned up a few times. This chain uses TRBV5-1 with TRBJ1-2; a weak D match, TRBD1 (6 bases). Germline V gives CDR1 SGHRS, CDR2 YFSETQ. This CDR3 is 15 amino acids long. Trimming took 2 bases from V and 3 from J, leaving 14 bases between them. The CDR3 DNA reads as TGCGCCAGCAGCTTCATCACAGGGATAGACTATGGCTACACCTTC. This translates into CASSFITGIDYGYTF.

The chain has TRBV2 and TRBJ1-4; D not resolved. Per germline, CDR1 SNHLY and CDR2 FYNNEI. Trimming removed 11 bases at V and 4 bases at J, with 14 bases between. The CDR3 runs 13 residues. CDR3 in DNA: TGTGCCGGCCGTTTCGGGTTTAATGAAAAACTGTTTTTT. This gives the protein CAGRFGFNEKLFF.